These 9 T cell receptor beta chains share one sample of origin, sequenced in a study of cytomegalovirus exposure and HLA in healthy donors. Primers for the PCR totalled 60 Vbeta and 13 Jbeta. Repertoires were generated with immunoSEQ multiplex PCR, while TCRdb's copy carries only in-frame clones and drops some. This sample yields about 120,000 clones, of which approximately 78% are seen a single time; 2.5% to 3.5% belongs to the top ten. Input material: PBMCs. Source of these receptors: a woman under 40 in good health and CMV-seropositive.

This clone has a handful of counts. The chain couples TRBV7-6 to TRBJ2-7, with 9 nucleotides matching TRBD1. CDR1 SGHVS and CDR2 FNYEAQ come from the germline V gene. V dropped 8 bases and J dropped 5; count of bases not matched to a gene: 7. The CDR3 loop spans 13 amino acids. CDR3 sequence (DNA): TGTGCCAGCTCCCAGTGGACAGGGGACGAGCAGTACTTC. As protein: CASSQWTGDEQYF.

The chain employs TRBV5-6 and TRBJ2-1; 8 positions agree with TRBD1. The CDR3 is 18 amino acids. V trimming: 0 bases; J trimming: 1 base; junction bases outside the gene matches: 9. Germline lookup yields CDR1 SGHDT and CDR2 YYEEEE. The CDR3 coding sequence is TGTGCCAGCAGCTTGGCCGGCCAGGGGGCCTTGTCCTACAATGAGCAGTTCTTC. This gives the protein CASSLAGQGALSYNEQFF. Full variable domain (outside the CDR3, taken from reference TRBV5-6 and TRBJ2-1): DAGVTQSPTHLIKTRGQQVTLRCSPKSGHDTVSWYQQALGQGPQFIFQYYEEEERQRGNFPDRFSGHQFPNYSSELNVNALLLGDSALYLCASSLAGQGALSYNEQFFGPGTRLTVL.

In its sample, this clone was seen a few times. The chain's CDR3 is CSAEQVLNTEAFF. Written as DNA, the CDR3 is TGCAGCGCGGAACAGGTTCTGAACACTGAAGCTTTCTTT. The chain has TRBV29-1 and TRBJ1-1; D possibly corresponds to TRBD1 (5 bases). V lost 7 bases and J 0 bases, leaving 12 bases between the germline ends. This CDR3 region has 13 residues. Germline V gives CDR1 SQVTM, CDR2 ANQGSEA.

The V and J genes are TRBV4-3 and TRBJ2-2, with 10 nucleotides matching TRBD2. The V gene's germline CDR1 is LGHNA and CDR2 YSLEER. The V segment lost 4 bases and the J segment 7 bases; nucleotides outside the gene matches: 6. The CDR3 extends over 15 amino acids. CDR3 protein: CASSPSGGRVGELFF. In DNA, the CDR3 is TGCGCCAGCAGCCCTAGCGGGGGCCGGGTCGGGGAGCTGTTTTTT.

The chain recombines TRBV4-3 with TRBJ2-5; TRBD2 agrees at 8 bases. V gave up 1 base and J gave up 4 bases; unmatched junction bases: 11. Germline-derived CDR1 and CDR2 are LGHNA and YSLEER. CDR3 size: 17 residues. This CDR3 is CASSQAGGGGGLETQYF. The CDR3 DNA reads TGCGCCAGCAGCCAAGCCGGGGGGGGCGGGGGGTTAGAGACCCAGTACTTC.

As concerns this clone: Germline and junction disagree at one end, which may indicate a read error. The rearrangement links TRBV5-4 to TRBJ1-6; 8 bases map to TRBD1. Germline V CDR1 and CDR2: SGHNT, YYREEE (reference sequence). The CDR3 sequence is 17 residues long. The CDR3 sequence is CASSWAGGVDSGSPPHF. The CDR3 region has the DNA TGTGCCAGCAGCTGGGCAGGGGGCGTGGATTCTGGATCACCCCCCCACTTT.

This rearrangement joins TRBV13 to TRBJ1-1, with a tentative D call TRBD1 (5 bases). V was cut by 0 bases and J by 6 bases, with 8 bases left in between. The CDR3 covers 13 residues. Germline V gene data show CDR1 as PRHDT and CDR2 as FYEKMQ (reference sequence). CDR3: CASSLGGLPEAFF. CDR3 nucleotide sequence: TGTGCCAGCAGCTTAGGGGGGCTGCCTGAAGCTTTCTTT.

V gene TRBV27 combines with J gene TRBJ1-1; TRBD1 matches at 7 bases. CDR1 is MNHEY, CDR2 SMNVEV, per germline (reference sequence). The V segment lost 0 bases and the J segment 5 bases; nucleotides outside the gene matches: 6. The CDR3 totals 15 residues. The CDR3, as DNA: TGTGCCAGCAGTTTATCTGCAGGGGGGTTAACTGAAGCTTTCTTT. This translates into CASSLSAGGLTEAFF.

The rearrangement uses TRBV13 and TRBJ2-1; D is possibly TRBD2 (6 bases). Germline V CDR1 and CDR2: PRHDT, FYEKMQ (reference sequence). CDR3 length: 14 residues. Trimming took 2 bases from V and 4 from J, leaving 9 bases between them. This CDR3 is CASSLLADYNEQFF. CDR3 bases: TGTGCCAGCAGCTTATTAGCGGATTACAATGAGCAGTTCTTC.